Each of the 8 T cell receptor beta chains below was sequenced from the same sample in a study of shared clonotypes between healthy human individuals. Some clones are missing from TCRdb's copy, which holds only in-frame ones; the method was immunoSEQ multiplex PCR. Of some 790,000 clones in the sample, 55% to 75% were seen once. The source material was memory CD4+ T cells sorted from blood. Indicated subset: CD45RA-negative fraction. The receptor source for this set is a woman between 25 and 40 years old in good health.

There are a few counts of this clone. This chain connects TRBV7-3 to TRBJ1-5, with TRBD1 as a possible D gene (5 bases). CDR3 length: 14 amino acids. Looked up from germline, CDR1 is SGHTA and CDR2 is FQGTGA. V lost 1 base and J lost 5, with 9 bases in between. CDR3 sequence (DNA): TGTGCCAGCAGCTTAAACGGGGGAGATCAGCCCCAGCATTTT. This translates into CASSLNGGDQPQHF. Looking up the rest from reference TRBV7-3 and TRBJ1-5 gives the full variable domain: GAGVSQTPSNKVTEKGKYVELRCDPISGHTALYWYRQSLGQGPEFLIYFQGTGAADDSGLPNDRFFAVRPEGSVSTLKIQRTERGDSAVYLCASSLNGGDQPQHFGDGTRLSIL.

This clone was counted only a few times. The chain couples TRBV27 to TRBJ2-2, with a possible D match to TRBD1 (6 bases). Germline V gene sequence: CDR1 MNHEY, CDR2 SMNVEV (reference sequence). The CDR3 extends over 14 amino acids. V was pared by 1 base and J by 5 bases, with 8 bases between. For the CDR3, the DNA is TGTGCCAGCAGTTTATTGGGGGCTACCGGGGAGCTGTTTTTT. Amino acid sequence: CASSLLGATGELFF.

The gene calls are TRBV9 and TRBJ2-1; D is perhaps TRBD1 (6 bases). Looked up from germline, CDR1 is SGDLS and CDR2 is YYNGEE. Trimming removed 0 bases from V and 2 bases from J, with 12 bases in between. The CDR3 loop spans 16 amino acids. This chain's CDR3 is CASSVGHTGTYNEQFF. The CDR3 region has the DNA TGTGCCAGCAGCGTAGGGCATACAGGGACCTACAATGAGCAGTTCTTC.

The CDR3 region is CASSPRDNTIYF. Here the CDR3 DNA reads TGTGCCAGCTCACCCAGGGACAACACCATATATTTT. The chain employs TRBV18 and TRBJ1-3; D possibly corresponds to TRBD1 (5 bases). V was shortened by 3 bases and J by 7 bases, with 7 bases between the two germline ends. Germline V gene data show CDR1 as KGHSH and CDR2 as LQKENI. CDR3 length: 12 amino acids.

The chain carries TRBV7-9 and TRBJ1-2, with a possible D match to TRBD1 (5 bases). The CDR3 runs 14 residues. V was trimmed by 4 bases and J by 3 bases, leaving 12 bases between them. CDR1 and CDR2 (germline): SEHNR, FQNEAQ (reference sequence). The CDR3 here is CASSYAGRDYGYTF. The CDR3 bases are TGTGCCAGCAGCTACGCGGGGCGCGACTATGGCTACACCTTC.

The CDR3 nucleotides read TGTGCCAGCTCAATCGGGGGGGTTGGCGGGGAGCTGTTTTTT. Translation: CASSIGGVGGELFF. The chain uses TRBV28 and TRBJ2-2; 8 nucleotides agree with TRBD2. The ends lost 8 bases at V and 7 bases at J; junction bases unmatched: 9. The CDR3 is 14 amino acids. CDR1 MDHEN and CDR2 SYDVKM come from the germline V gene. Full variable domain (missing parts from reference TRBV28 and TRBJ2-2): DVKVTQSSRYLVKRTGEKVFLECVQDMDHENMFWYRQDPGLGLRLIYFSYDVKMKEKGDIPEGYSVSREKKERFSLILESASTNQTSMYLCASSIGGVGGELFFGEGSRLTVL.

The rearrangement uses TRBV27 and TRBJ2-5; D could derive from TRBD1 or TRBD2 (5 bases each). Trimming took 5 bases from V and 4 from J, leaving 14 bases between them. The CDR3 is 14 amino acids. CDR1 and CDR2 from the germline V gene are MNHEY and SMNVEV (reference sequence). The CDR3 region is CASSIDRDGETQYF. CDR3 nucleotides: TGTGCCAGCAGTATCGACCGGGACGGAGAGACCCAGTACTTC.

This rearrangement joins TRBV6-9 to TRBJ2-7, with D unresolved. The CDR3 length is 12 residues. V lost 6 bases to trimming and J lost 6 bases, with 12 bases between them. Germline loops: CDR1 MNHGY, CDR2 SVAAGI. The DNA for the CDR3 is TGTGCCAGCAGATCTTCCTACCGCGAGCAGTACTTC. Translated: CASRSSYREQYF.